Each of the 27 T cell receptor beta chains below was sequenced from the same sample in a study of T-cell memory formation after mild COVID-19. One entry per CDR3 protein results from TCRdb running MiXCR on the 5' RACE reads. Of about 340,000 distinct CDR3 sequences in the sample, 13% to 15% are singletons; the top ten hold approximately 20%. Sequencing used PBMCs or a T cell subset sorted from them (not recorded which). The receptors were gathered from a man aged 18 to 29 who had mild COVID-19 (a few samples of this study predate the infection). Cell type and time point are not known.

This clonotype was detected a few times. This rearrangement joins TRBV14 to TRBJ2-5; the D gene is possibly TRBD2 (6 bases). This CDR3 is 16 amino acids long. Trimming stripped 1 base from V and 4 bases from J, with 16 bases between. Looked up from germline, CDR1 is SGHDN and CDR2 is FVKESK. CDR3 in DNA: TGTGCCAGCAGCCAAGGCACCGGGACTGGCGGAGAGACCCAGTACTTC. It is translated as CASSQGTGTGGETQYF.

Only a few counts were recorded for this clonotype. The chain carries TRBV4-1 and TRBJ1-5; 7 bases map to TRBD1. The CDR3 covers 15 residues. With 1 base clipped from V and 9 bases from J, the junction kept 9 bases outside the gene matches. Germline V gene lookup returns CDR1 MGHRA and CDR2 YSYEKL. For the CDR3, the DNA is TGCGCCAGCAGCCAAGGACAGGGCACGTCTTGGCCCCAGCATTTT. Translation: CASSQGQGTSWPQHF.

This chain connects TRBV11-2 to TRBJ1-1, with D perhaps TRBD1 (6 bases). CDR3 length: 13 residues. Germline CDR1 and CDR2: SGHAT and FQNNGV. Trimming removed 1 base at V and 9 bases at J, with 12 bases between. CDR3: CASSLAAGVKAFF. CDR3 bases: TGTGCCAGCAGCTTAGCCGCAGGGGTAAAAGCTTTCTTT.

This rearrangement joins TRBV19 to TRBJ1-5; tentatively, D is TRBD1 (5 bases). The CDR3 extends over 12 amino acids. V gave up 3 bases and J gave up 6 bases, with 6 bases separating them. Germline V gene sequence: CDR1 LNHDA, CDR2 SQIVND (reference sequence). The CDR3 DNA reads as TGTGCCAGTAGTATGGGGGGTCAGCCCCAGCATTTT. The encoded protein is CASSMGGQPQHF.

J is TRBJ2-5 and V is TRBV7-9; D possibly corresponds to TRBD1 (6 bases). The CDR3 totals 15 residues. CDR1 and CDR2 (germline): SEHNR, FQNEAQ (reference sequence). V lost 8 bases and J lost 4, with 20 bases in between. In DNA, the CDR3 is TGTGCCAGCGCAAGAGGGGCAGGGGCGAGAGAGACCCAGTACTTC. Its protein is CASARGAGARETQYF.

The gene calls are TRBV5-1 and TRBJ1-1; D may be TRBD1 (5 bases). The CDR3 is 15 amino acids. V was shortened by 0 bases and J by 3 bases, with 12 bases between the two germline ends. Germline CDR1 SGHRS, CDR2 YFSETQ. CDR3 protein: CASSLEGRGDTEAFF. The CDR3 bases are TGCGCCAGCAGCTTGGAAGGGAGAGGGGACACTGAAGCTTTCTTT.

The V and J genes are TRBV2 and TRBJ2-2, with D tentatively TRBD1 (6 bases). From germline, CDR1 is SNHLY and CDR2 FYNNEI. The CDR3 totals 14 residues. Trimming shortened V by 5 bases and J by 3 bases, and 10 bases separated the two germline ends. CDR3 in amino acids: CASSSPGDTGELFF. The CDR3 DNA is TGTGCCAGCAGTTCTCCAGGGGACACCGGGGAGCTGTTTTTT.

In this sample, this clonotype turned up a few times. The genes are TRBV12-3 or TRBV12-4 and TRBJ2-1; TRBD1 matches 8 bases. The CDR3 is made up of 16 amino acids. Trimming at V came to 1 base and at J to 2 bases, leaving 4 bases not matched to a gene. The CDR3 nucleotides read TGTGCCAGCAGTTTAGAGCACAGGGGGGCCTACAATGAGCAGTTCTTC. It yields the protein CASSLEHRGAYNEQFF.

This clonotype came up a few times. The chain combines TRBV5-1 with TRBJ2-5; D unclear. Germline CDR1 is SGHRS and CDR2 is YFSETQ. V gave up 0 bases and J gave up 3 bases, with 9 bases separating them. CDR3 size: 14 residues. The CDR3 DNA sequence: TGCGCCAGCAGCTTGGGGACGGATGAAGAGACCCAGTACTTC. Residues: CASSLGTDEETQYF.

In this sample, this clonotype turned up many times. The rearrangement uses TRBV7-6 and TRBJ2-7; TRBD2 is a possible D gene (5 bases). CDR3 size: 14 residues. The germline V gene encodes CDR1 SGHVS and CDR2 FNYEAQ. V shed 5 bases and J shed 5 bases, with 16 bases lying between them. The CDR3 bases are TGTGCCAGCAGCGAACGGGATGCCGGGGACGAGCAGTACTTC. Its protein is CASSERDAGDEQYF.

The chain employs TRBV4-2 and TRBJ1-6; D is ambiguous. Germline V gene lookup returns CDR1 LGHNA and CDR2 YNFKEQ. This CDR3 has 10 amino acids. Trimming removed 5 bases from V and 10 bases from J, with 3 bases in between. The CDR3 protein is CASSSSPLHF. CDR3 DNA sequence: TGTGCCAGCAGCAGCTCACCCCTCCACTTT.

The V gene is TRBV6-5, the J gene TRBJ1-1, with a weak D call TRBD1 (5 bases). V dropped 0 bases and J dropped 5 bases, with 22 bases sitting between them. CDR3 length equals 18 residues. The germline CDR1 and CDR2 sequences are MNHEY and SVGAGI. The CDR3 reads CASSYSTSLGGGGTEAFF. Here the CDR3 DNA reads TGTGCCAGCAGTTACTCGACAAGCCTCGGGGGAGGCGGGACTGAAGCTTTCTTT.

The V gene is TRBV2, the J gene TRBJ1-5; D not certain. V lost 5 bases and J lost 4, with 15 bases in between. The CDR3 runs 15 residues. From germline, CDR1 is SNHLY and CDR2 FYNNEI. The DNA for the CDR3 is TGTGCCAGCAGTCTAGACCCGGGAACTAATCAGCCCCAGCATTTT. The encoded protein is CASSLDPGTNQPQHF. Full variable domain (rest looked up from reference TRBV2 and TRBJ1-5): EPEVTQTPSHQVTQMGQEVILRCVPISNHLYFYWYRQILGQKVEFLVSFYNNEISEKSEIFDDQFSVERPDGSNFTLKIRSTKLEDSAMYFCASSLDPGTNQPQHFGDGTRLSIL.

This clonotype was recorded a few times. The gene calls are TRBV6-6 and TRBJ1-1; D not certain. V was cut by 5 bases and J by 1 base, with 11 bases left in between. This CDR3 comprises 14 residues. Per germline, CDR1 MNHNY and CDR2 SVGAGI (reference sequence). The CDR3 protein is CASSNRRWNTEAFF. The CDR3 coding sequence is TGTGCCAGCAGTAACCGACGGTGGAACACTGAAGCTTTCTTT.

The chain uses TRBV5-5 and TRBJ2-2, with D possibly being TRBD1 or TRBD2 (6 bases each). The germline CDR1 and CDR2 sequences are SGHKS and YYEKEE (reference sequence). The CDR3 consists of 16 residues. V was cut by 0 bases and J by 3 bases, with 12 bases left in between. The CDR3 bases are TGTGCCAGCAGCTTGGAAGGGGGGCCCTACACCGGGGAGCTGTTTTTT. This translates into CASSLEGGPYTGELFF.

As regards this clonotype: At one of its ends the junction is not consistent with the germline gene, which may arise from a read error. The V gene is TRBV2, the J gene TRBJ1-6; no clear D gene. There are 15 residues in the CDR3. Germline values: CDR1 SNHLY, CDR2 FYNNEI. The DNA for the CDR3 is TGTGCCAGCACGAGAACAGATTCCTCTAATTCACCCCTCCACTTT. Protein sequence: CASTRTDSSNSPLHF.

There are a few counts of this clonotype. This chain joins TRBV11-2 and TRBJ2-3, with D perhaps matching TRBD1 or TRBD2 (5 bases each). The CDR3 contains 16 residues. Trimming removed 1 base at V and 2 bases at J, with 13 bases between. Germline values: CDR1 SGHAT, CDR2 FQNNGV. CDR3 in amino acids: CASSLGAGTHTDTQYF. For the CDR3, the DNA is TGTGCCAGCAGCTTAGGCGCCGGGACCCACACAGATACGCAGTATTTT.

The J gene is TRBJ1-5, the V gene TRBV7-3; D gene ambiguous. V was clipped by 5 bases and J by 6 bases, with 11 bases between them. In germline, CDR1 is SGHTA, CDR2 FQGTGA. The CDR3 covers 13 residues. The CDR3 protein is CASSPGTGQPQHF. In DNA, the CDR3 is TGTGCCAGCAGCCCAGGTACGGGTCAGCCCCAGCATTTT.

This clonotype was observed a few times. The chain has TRBV7-2 and TRBJ2-1, with a possible D match to TRBD2 (5 bases). The CDR3 sequence is 13 residues long. The V gene's germline CDR1 is SGHTA and CDR2 FQGNSA. V lost 2 bases, J lost 9 bases, and 11 bases lay in between. The CDR3 coding sequence is TGTGCCAGCAGCTTATCGGGGAGAGGTGAGCAGTTCTTC. Residues: CASSLSGRGEQFF.

This rearrangement joins TRBV28 to TRBJ2-7, with 8 bases matching TRBD1. Germline CDR1 is MDHEN and CDR2 is SYDVKM. This CDR3 is built from 14 residues. V shed 4 bases, J shed 1 base, and the junction held 3 bases outside the gene matches. The CDR3 sequence is CASSSRGLSYEQYV. For the CDR3, the DNA is TGTGCCAGCAGTTCCAGGGGGCTGTCCTACGAGCAGTACGTC.

This clonotype was seen only a few times. This chain uses TRBV7-2 with TRBJ2-5; the D gene is possibly TRBD2 (6 bases). The CDR3 loop spans 18 amino acids. Germline assignment: CDR1 SGHTA and CDR2 FQGNSA. V was pared by 1 base and J by 2 bases, with 20 bases between. The CDR3, as DNA: TGTGCCAGCAGCTTAGAATCGGTAGCGGCCCTAACACAAGAGACCCAGTACTTC. Residues: CASSLESVAALTQETQYF.

This clonotype was picked up a small number of times. The chain uses TRBV12-3 or TRBV12-4 and TRBJ1-2; D ambiguous. With 5 bases removed from V and 2 bases from J, the gap between germline ends came to 9 bases. This CDR3 spans 13 amino acids. This chain's CDR3 is CASSRRANYGYTF. CDR3 nucleotides: TGTGCCAGCAGTCGTCGGGCAAACTATGGCTACACCTTC.

The chain recombines TRBV7-9 with TRBJ1-1; TRBD1 aligns across 7 bases. The J segment lost 5 bases and the V segment lost 5 bases, leaving 11 bases of the junction unmatched. The germline V gene has CDR1 SEHNR and CDR2 FQNEAQ (reference sequence). The CDR3 consists of 15 residues. This CDR3 reads CASSPQTGPGTEAFF. CDR3 nucleotide sequence: TGTGCCAGCAGCCCCCAGACAGGGCCGGGTACTGAAGCTTTCTTT.

This chain links TRBV28 with TRBJ2-7; the D call may be TRBD1 or TRBD2 (5 bases each). Trimming removed 4 bases at V and 0 bases at J, with 16 bases between. The CDR3 has 16 residues. Germline CDR1 MDHEN, CDR2 SYDVKM. CDR3 loop: CASSSTGTASSYEQYV. CDR3 DNA sequence: TGTGCCAGCAGTTCCACGGGGACGGCTAGCTCCTACGAGCAGTACGTC.

This clonotype was observed a few times. V usage is TRBV25-1 and J usage is TRBJ2-3; D unclear. The CDR3 is made up of 11 amino acids. V was pared by 3 bases and J by 6 bases, with 4 bases between. Per germline, CDR1 MGHDK and CDR2 SYGVNS. Here the CDR3 reads CASSDSDTQYF. The CDR3 DNA reads as TGTGCCAGCAGTGATAGTGATACGCAGTATTTT.

The chain employs TRBV7-8 and TRBJ2-3; 9 bases agree with TRBD2. V dropped 3 bases and J dropped 10; count of bases not matched to a gene: 8. CDR3 length: 14 amino acids. CDR1 and CDR2 (germline): SGHVS, FQNEAQ. The CDR3 protein is CASSLSLAGHSQYF. Written as DNA, the CDR3 is TGTGCCAGCAGCTTGTCCCTAGCGGGGCACTCGCAGTATTTT.

This clonotype was counted a few times. The chain carries TRBV7-8 and TRBJ2-3, with TRBD2 identical over 12 bases. V shed 5 bases and J 5 bases; nucleotides not matched to a gene: 14. This CDR3 has 18 amino acids. Germline V gene data show CDR1 as SGHVS and CDR2 as FQNEAQ. This CDR3 reads CASSLPRGRLAGVDTQYF. DNA of the CDR3: TGTGCCAGCAGCCTCCCTAGAGGACGACTAGCGGGGGTAGATACGCAGTATTTT.